The rows below give T cell receptor beta chains drawn from one sample of a study of blood T cell repertoires in COVID-19. TCRdb keeps only in-frame clones here, not all; method: immunoSEQ multiplex PCR. The sample has about 180,000 clones; about 82% are singletons. The sequenced sample consisted of PBMCs or T cells enriched from blood (not recorded which). These receptor sequences come from a woman aged 25 to 39 who had recovered from COVID-19. The CDR3 runs from the conserved cysteine through the conserved F or W. The D gene is left open where the match is weak. Only some rows state a clone size, as once, few, many or a class for expanded clones.

V	size	D	J	CDR3	DNA
TRBV12-3/TRBV12-4	once	-	TRBJ2-7	CASSLFRGEQYF	TGTGCCAGCAGTTTGTTCCGGGGCGAGCAGTACTTC
TRBV5-6	-	-	TRBJ2-6	CASSARVSGANVLTF	TGTGCCAGCAGCGCCAGGGTGAGCGGGGCCAACGTCCTGACTTTC
TRBV14	-	-	TRBJ2-3	CASSPWGRSTDTQYF	TGTGCCAGCAGCCCTTGGGGCAGAAGCACAGATACGCAGTATTTT
TRBV19	-	TRBD2	TRBJ2-6	CASGDYSSGANVLTF	TGTGCCAGTGGGGACTATTCCTCTGGGGCCAACGTCCTGACTTTC
TRBV12-5	-	-	TRBJ1-1	CASGLDTNTEAFF	TGTGCTAGTGGCCTCGACACGAACACTGAAGCTTTCTTT
TRBV2	-	-	TRBJ2-3	CASRPTSTADTQYF	TGTGCCAGCAGGCCTACTAGTACGGCGGATACGCAGTATTTT
TRBV27	-	-	TRBJ1-2	CASSLGSGGRGYGYTF	TGTGCCAGCAGTTTAGGGTCCGGGGGAAGGGGCTATGGCTACACCTTC
TRBV6-5	-	-	TRBJ2-2	CASSSGLSIIGGELFF	TGTGCCAGCAGTTCGGGACTTAGCATTATAGGCGGGGAGCTGTTTTTT
TRBV21-1	-	-	TRBJ2-7	CASSKGLPSPYEQYF	TGTGCCAGCAGCAAGGGACTCCCGTCGCCCTACGAGCAGTACTTC
TRBV6-2/TRBV6-3	-	-	TRBJ2-5	CASSYDRGDVETQYF	TGTGCCAGCAGTTATGATCGCGGGGACGTGGAGACCCAGTACTTC
TRBV21-1	once	-	TRBJ1-1	CASSKRGGTNTEAFF	TGTGCCAGCAGCAAACGGGGCGGGACGAACACTGAAGCTTTCTTT
TRBV4-1	-	-	TRBJ1-2	CASSQDPGATNYGYTF	TGCGCCAGCAGCCAAGACCCGGGAGCAACCAACTATGGCTACACCTTC
TRBV5-1	-	-	TRBJ2-1	CASSFDRYNEQFF	TGCGCCAGCAGCTTCGACAGATACAATGAGCAGTTCTTC
TRBV30	-	-	TRBJ2-7	CAWSLNRGEQYF	TGTGCCTGGAGCCTGAATAGGGGGGAGCAGTACTTC
TRBV13	-	-	TRBJ2-7	CASSLGGQIYEQYF	TGTGCCAGCAGCTTAGGAGGACAGATCTACGAGCAGTACTTC